A single sample is the source of the 20 T cell receptor beta chains below, sequenced in a study of CD8 T cells in Susac syndrome. The RNA input was roughly 0.5 to 1 ug, and it was reverse transcribed with random hexamers. One entry per CDR3 protein, called by TCRdb with MiXCR from the immunoSEQ multiplex PCR reads. The data show about 83,000 distinct CDR3 sequences, with roughly 96% seen just once and roughly 0.4% held by the top ten. Source material: CD8+ T cells from PBMCs. These receptors were collected from a human donor with Susac syndrome.

The genes are TRBV15 and TRBJ1-3, with D possibly being TRBD1 (5 bases). Germline loops: CDR1 LNHNV, CDR2 YYDKDF (reference sequence). The ends were cut back, 0 bases at V and 7 bases at J, with 19 bases in the middle. The CDR3 loop spans 17 amino acids. The CDR3 loop is CATSRDRGGDHRNTIYF. In nucleotides, the CDR3 is TGTGCCACCAGCAGAGATCGGGGGGGGGACCACCGTAACACCATATATTTT. The full variable domain, rest sourced from reference TRBV15 and TRBJ1-3, is DAMVIQNPRYQVTQFGKPVTLSCSQTLNHNVMYWYQQKSSQAPKLLFHYYDKDFNNEADTPDNFQSRRPNTSFCFLDIRSPGLGDTAMYLCATSRDRGGDHRNTIYFGEGSWLTVV.

This sequence joins TRBV7-9 and TRBJ2-1; TRBD1 agrees at 8 bases. This CDR3 spans 15 amino acids. Germline assignment: CDR1 SEHNR and CDR2 FQNEAQ (reference sequence). With 3 bases clipped from V and 7 bases from J, the junction kept 8 bases outside the gene matches. The CDR3 nucleotides read TGTGCCAGCAGCTTGTCGGACAGGGTGAAGAATGAGCAGTTCTTC. Translation gives CASSLSDRVKNEQFF.

The chain carries TRBV14 and TRBJ1-1; tentatively, D is TRBD1 (6 bases). From germline, CDR1 is SGHDN and CDR2 FVKESK. V lost 5 bases to trimming and J lost 0 bases, with 10 bases between them. This CDR3 region has 14 residues. CDR3 residues: CASSDRYMNTEAFF. As DNA, the CDR3 is TGTGCCAGCAGCGACAGGTACATGAACACTGAAGCTTTCTTT.

This rearrangement joins TRBV9 to TRBJ2-7; D may match TRBD1 or TRBD2 (5 bases each). The CDR3 sequence is 15 residues long. V shed 3 bases and J shed 3 bases, with 16 bases lying between them. CDR1 is SGDLS, CDR2 YYNGEE, per germline. CDR3 nucleotide sequence: TGTGCCAGCAGCGGAAAGGACGGGGCGGACTACGAGCAGTACTTC. Its protein is CASSGKDGADYEQYF.

This clonotype was seen a single time. The CDR3, as DNA: TGCAGTGCTAGTCCGGGACAGGGGAGGTCCGGGGAGCTGTTTTTT. Protein sequence: CSASPGQGRSGELFF. The rearrangement links TRBV20-1 to TRBJ2-2; 10 bases match TRBD1. The CDR3 loop spans 15 amino acids. The germline CDR1 and CDR2 sequences are DFQATT and SNEGSKA (reference sequence). Trimming took 3 bases from V and 6 from J; bases not matched to a gene: 7.

V and J are TRBV7-2 and TRBJ1-2; D possibly corresponds to TRBD1 (5 bases). The CDR3 totals 15 residues. V lost 1 base and J 6 bases, leaving 15 bases between the germline ends. CDR1 and CDR2 from the germline V gene are SGHTA and FQGNSA. CDR3 region: CASSLEQRGVNGYTF. The CDR3 nucleotides are TGTGCCAGCAGCTTAGAACAGAGGGGAGTGAATGGCTACACCTTC.

The chain has TRBV20-1 and TRBJ2-7; 8 bases map to TRBD2. CDR1 is DFQATT, CDR2 SNEGSKA, per germline (reference sequence). The CDR3 has 13 residues. The junction had 3 bases not matched to a gene; V was cut back by 5 bases and J by 0 bases. The CDR3 spells CSAATSGSYEQYF. The CDR3 DNA reads TGCAGTGCTGCTACTAGCGGCTCCTACGAGCAGTACTTC.

This chain uses TRBV27 with TRBJ2-5; D ambiguous. This CDR3 contains 14 residues. V shed 9 bases and J shed 2 bases, with 16 bases lying between them. Germline V gene data show CDR1 as MNHEY and CDR2 as SMNVEV (reference sequence). CDR3 protein: CASAFLSAQETQYF. CDR3 coding DNA: TGTGCCAGTGCCTTCCTGAGTGCTCAAGAGACCCAGTACTTC.

The rearrangement links TRBV27 to TRBJ2-7; maybe TRBD1 (5 bases). The germline gives CDR1 MNHEY, CDR2 SMNVEV (reference sequence). Trimming removed 6 bases from V and 2 bases from J, with 20 bases in between. The CDR3 contains 16 residues. CDR3 in amino acids: CASSPTIDSSPYEQYV. The CDR3 DNA follows: TGTGCCAGCAGCCCAACAATCGACAGCTCCCCCTACGAGCAGTACGTC.

The DNA for the CDR3 is TGTGCCAGCAGCCCTCTGCCGCGACAGGCAGGGGTCTCCGGGGAGCTGTTTTTT. Translated, it gives CASSPLPRQAGVSGELFF. V usage is TRBV5-4 and J usage is TRBJ2-2, with a possible D match to TRBD1 (6 bases). The V and J ends lost 4 bases and 6 bases respectively, with 25 bases between them. Germline values: CDR1 SGHNT, CDR2 YYREEE (reference sequence). The CDR3 runs 18 residues.

This rearrangement joins TRBV30 to TRBJ1-5; tentatively, D is TRBD1 (5 bases). Germline V CDR1 and CDR2: GTSNPN, SVGIG (reference sequence). Trimming stripped 8 bases from V and 4 bases from J, with 15 bases between. This CDR3 has 13 residues. CDR3 amino acids: CAPGVRLNQPQHF. CDR3 nucleotides: TGTGCCCCGGGGGTTCGCCTTAATCAGCCCCAGCATTTT.

CDR3 in amino acids: CASSLDLAGGADTQYF. The CDR3, as DNA: TGTGCCAGCAGCTTAGACCTAGCGGGGGGGGCAGATACGCAGTATTTT. The V gene is TRBV11-2, the J gene TRBJ2-3; 12 nucleotides align to TRBD2. Looked up from germline, CDR1 is SGHAT and CDR2 is FQNNGV. The J segment lost 4 bases and the V segment lost 0 bases, leaving 2 bases of the junction unmatched. This CDR3 has 16 residues.

The chain employs TRBV25-1 and TRBJ1-2; TRBD1 is a possible D gene (5 bases). CDR1 is MGHDK and CDR2 is SYGVNS in the germline V gene. This CDR3 comprises 13 residues. Trimming took off 4 bases at V and 8 bases at J, with 14 bases between the two ends. The chain's CDR3 is CASSGGLSVGYTF. CDR3 coding DNA: TGTGCCAGCAGTGGGGGACTTAGTGTGGGCTACACCTTC.

V is TRBV9 and J is TRBJ2-1; D is undetermined. Trimming pared 5 bases from V and 9 bases from J, leaving 9 bases between. Germline-derived CDR1 and CDR2 are SGDLS and YYNGEE. The CDR3 sequence is 11 residues long. The CDR3 nucleotides are TGTGCCAGCAGTCTAATGGGTGAGCAGTTCTTC. Its protein product is CASSLMGEQFF.

V usage is TRBV13 and J usage is TRBJ2-1; D call uncertain. Germline V gene sequence: CDR1 PRHDT, CDR2 FYEKMQ (reference sequence). Trimming took off 3 bases at V and 2 bases at J, with 8 bases between the two ends. This CDR3 is 14 amino acids long. This chain's CDR3 is CASSLRNTYNEQFF. In DNA form, the CDR3 reads TGTGCCAGCAGCTTGAGGAACACCTACAATGAGCAGTTCTTC.

The V call is TRBV15, the J call TRBJ2-1; 16 bases map to TRBD2. Germline lookup yields CDR1 LNHNV and CDR2 YYDKDF (reference sequence). Germline trimming cut 4 bases from V and 9 bases from J; bases unmatched to any gene: 6. The CDR3 totals 16 residues. CDR3 residues: CATSIPGLAGGPEQFF. The CDR3 DNA reads as TGTGCCACCAGCATCCCGGGACTAGCGGGGGGGCCTGAGCAGTTCTTC.

This chain joins TRBV20-1 and TRBJ2-3, with 9 bases lining up with TRBD1. Germline V gene sequence: CDR1 DFQATT, CDR2 SNEGSKA (reference sequence). This CDR3 is 15 amino acids long. J gave up 2 bases and V 6 bases, and 9 bases lay outside the gene matches. CDR3 nucleotide sequence: TGCAGTGCGATATCGGGACAGGGAAACACAGATACGCAGTATTTT. Translated, it gives CSAISGQGNTDTQYF.

V and J are TRBV5-1 and TRBJ2-1, with 7 bases aligning to TRBD1. Germline loops: CDR1 SGHRS, CDR2 YFSETQ. Trimming removed 0 bases from V and 6 bases from J; junction bases left unmatched: 6. The CDR3 has 15 residues. The DNA for the CDR3 is TGCGCCAGCAGCTTGGGACAGGGCATACGCAATGAGCAGTTCTTC. Amino acids: CASSLGQGIRNEQFF.

The J gene is TRBJ2-1, the V gene TRBV4-2, with a possible D match to TRBD2 (6 bases). Looked up from germline, CDR1 is LGHNA and CDR2 is YNFKEQ. Trimming shortened V by 4 bases and J by 0 bases, and 10 bases separated the two germline ends. This CDR3 is 15 amino acids long. This chain's CDR3 is CASSRRESSYNEQFF. The CDR3 DNA reads TGTGCCAGCAGCCGGCGGGAAAGCTCCTACAATGAGCAGTTCTTC.

The chain has TRBV11-2 and TRBJ2-3, with unresolved D. V gave up 4 bases and J gave up 1 base, with 18 bases separating them. The germline CDR1 and CDR2 sequences are SGHAT and FQNNGV. The CDR3 loop spans 17 amino acids. CDR3 sequence: CASSSDPGWSGTDTQYF. DNA of the CDR3: TGTGCCAGCAGCTCCGATCCCGGGTGGAGTGGCACAGATACGCAGTATTTT.